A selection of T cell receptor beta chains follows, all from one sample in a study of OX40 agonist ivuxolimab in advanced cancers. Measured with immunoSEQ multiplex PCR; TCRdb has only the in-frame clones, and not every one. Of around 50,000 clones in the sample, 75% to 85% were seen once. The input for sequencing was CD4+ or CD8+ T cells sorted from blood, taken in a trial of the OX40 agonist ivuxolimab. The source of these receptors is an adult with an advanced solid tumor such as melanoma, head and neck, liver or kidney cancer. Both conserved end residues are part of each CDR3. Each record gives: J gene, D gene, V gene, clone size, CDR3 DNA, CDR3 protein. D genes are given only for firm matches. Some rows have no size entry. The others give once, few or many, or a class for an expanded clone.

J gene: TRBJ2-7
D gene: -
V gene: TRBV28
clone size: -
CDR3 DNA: TGTGCCACCAATTTATTTGCGGAATACGAGCAGTACTTC
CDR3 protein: CATNLFAEYEQYF

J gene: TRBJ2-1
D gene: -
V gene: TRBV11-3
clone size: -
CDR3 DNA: TGTGCCAGCAGCTTAAAGGCCAACAATGAGCAGTTCTTC
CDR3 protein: CASSLKANNEQFF

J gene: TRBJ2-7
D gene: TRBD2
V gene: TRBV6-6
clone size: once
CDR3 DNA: TGTGCCAGCGCTGGGGAGCGGGGCTTCCTCCACGAGCAGTACTTC
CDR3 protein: CASAGERGFLHEQYF

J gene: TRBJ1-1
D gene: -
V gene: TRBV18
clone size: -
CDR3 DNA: TGTGCCAGTTACTCAGGGGAAGACACTGAAGCTTTCTTT
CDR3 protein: CASYSGEDTEAFF

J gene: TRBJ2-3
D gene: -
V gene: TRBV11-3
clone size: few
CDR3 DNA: TGTGCCAGCAGCTTACAGGTGAAAGATACGCAGTATTTT
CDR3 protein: CASSLQVKDTQYF

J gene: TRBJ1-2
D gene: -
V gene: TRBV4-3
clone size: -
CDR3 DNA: TGCGCCAGCAGCCGACAAGGGGGATCTTATGGCTACACCTTC
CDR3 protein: CASSRQGGSYGYTF

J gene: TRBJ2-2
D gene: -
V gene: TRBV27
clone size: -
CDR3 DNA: TGTGCCAGCAGTTTATCGTCCAGGGTCGCCGGGGAGCTGTTTTTT
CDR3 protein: CASSLSSRVAGELFF

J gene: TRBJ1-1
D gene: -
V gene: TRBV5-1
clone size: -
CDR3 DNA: TGCGCCAGCAGCTTGGACGGGGGGGTGAACACTGAAGCTTTCTTT
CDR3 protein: CASSLDGGVNTEAFF

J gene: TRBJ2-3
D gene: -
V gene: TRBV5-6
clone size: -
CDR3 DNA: TGTGCCAGCAGCTCCCCGGAGGGTATAATAGATACGCAGTATTTT
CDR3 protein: CASSSPEGIIDTQYF

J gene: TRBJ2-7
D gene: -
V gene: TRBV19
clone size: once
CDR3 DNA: TGTGCCAGTAGTCGGGCCAGCTCCTACGAGCAGTACTTC
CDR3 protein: CASSRASSYEQYF

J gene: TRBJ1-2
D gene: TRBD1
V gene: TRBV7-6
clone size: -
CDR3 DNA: TGTGCCAGCAGCCCTGGGGACAGGGCAAGTGGAGGCTACACCTTC
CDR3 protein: CASSPGDRASGGYTF

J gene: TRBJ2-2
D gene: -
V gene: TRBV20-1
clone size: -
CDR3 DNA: TGCAGTGCTAGGTCAGGGGAGCTGTTTTTT
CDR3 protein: CSARSGELFF

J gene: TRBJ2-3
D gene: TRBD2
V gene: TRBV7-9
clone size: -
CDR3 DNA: TGTGCCAGCAGCCCCGGAGGGAGCGGGAGCCCAGATACGCAGTATTTT
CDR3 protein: CASSPGGSGSPDTQYF

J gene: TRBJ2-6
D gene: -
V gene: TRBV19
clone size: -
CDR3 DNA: TGTGCCAGTACTGGGTCCTCTGGGGCCAACGTCCTGACTTTC
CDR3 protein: CASTGSSGANVLTF

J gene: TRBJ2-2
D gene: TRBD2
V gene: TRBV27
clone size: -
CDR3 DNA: TGTGCCAGCAGTCCCACTAGCGTACACACCGGGGAGCTGTTTTTT
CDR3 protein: CASSPTSVHTGELFF

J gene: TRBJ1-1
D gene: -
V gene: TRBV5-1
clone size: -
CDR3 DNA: TGCGCCAGCAGCTTGGGGATGAACGCTGAAGCTTTCTTT
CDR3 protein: CASSLGMNAEAFF

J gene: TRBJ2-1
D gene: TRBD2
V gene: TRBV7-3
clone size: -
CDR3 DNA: TGTGCCAGCAGCTTCCAGCGGGAGAGGAACAATGAGCAGTTCTTC
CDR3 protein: CASSFQRERNNEQFF

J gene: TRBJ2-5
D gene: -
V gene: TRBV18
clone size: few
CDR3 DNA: TGTGCCAGCTCACCAGTTAGGAATCCTAGGGAGACCCAGTACTTC
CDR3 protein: CASSPVRNPRETQYF

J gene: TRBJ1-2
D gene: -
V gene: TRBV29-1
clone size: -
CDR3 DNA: TGCAGCGTTGAAGATCGGGGGGCTGGGGGTGGCTACACCTTC
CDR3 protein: CSVEDRGAGGGYTF

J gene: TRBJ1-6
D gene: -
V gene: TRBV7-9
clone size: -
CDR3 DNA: TGTGCCAGCAGCTTAGATGGACACAATAATTCACCCCTCCACTTT
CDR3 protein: CASSLDGHNNSPLHF

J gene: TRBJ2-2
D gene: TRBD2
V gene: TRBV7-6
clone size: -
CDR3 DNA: TGTGCCAGCAGACGGGGACTAGCGAACACCGGGGAGCTGTTTTTT
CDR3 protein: CASRRGLANTGELFF

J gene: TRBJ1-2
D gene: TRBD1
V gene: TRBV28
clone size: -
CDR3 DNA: TGTGCCAGCAGTTCCTCCGGGACAGTGTATGGCTACACCTTC
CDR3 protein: CASSSSGTVYGYTF

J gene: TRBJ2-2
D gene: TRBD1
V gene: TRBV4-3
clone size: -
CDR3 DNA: TGCGCCAGCAGCCAAGGTGTCACAGGGGGCGTCACCGGGGAGCTGTTTTTT
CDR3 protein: CASSQGVTGGVTGELFF

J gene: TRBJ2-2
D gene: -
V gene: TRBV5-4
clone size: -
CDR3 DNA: TGTGCCAGCAGCCAAGGACCGGGTTCCGGGGAGCTGTTTTTT
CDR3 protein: CASSQGPGSGELFF

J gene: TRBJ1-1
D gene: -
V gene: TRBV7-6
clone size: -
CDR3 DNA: TGTGCCAGCACCGGCCTCGAGGAAGCTTTCTTT
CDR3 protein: CASTGLEEAFF

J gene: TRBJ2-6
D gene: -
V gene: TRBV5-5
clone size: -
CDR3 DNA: TGTGCCAGCAGCTCCTTGGGGGCTGGGGCCAACGTCCTGACTTTC
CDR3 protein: CASSSLGAGANVLTF

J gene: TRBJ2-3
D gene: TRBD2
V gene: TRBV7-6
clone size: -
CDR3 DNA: TGTGCCAGCAGCGGAAGCGGGGCAGGGGATACGCAGTATTTT
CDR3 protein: CASSGSGAGDTQYF

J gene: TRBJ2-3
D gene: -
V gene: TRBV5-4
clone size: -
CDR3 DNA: TGTGCCAGCAGCTTCGGCTTAAGCACAGATACGCAGTATTTT
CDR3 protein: CASSFGLSTDTQYF

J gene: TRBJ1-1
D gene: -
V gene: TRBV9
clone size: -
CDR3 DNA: TGTGCCAGCAGCGTAGGACAGCCGAACACTGAAGCTTTCTTT
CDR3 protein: CASSVGQPNTEAFF

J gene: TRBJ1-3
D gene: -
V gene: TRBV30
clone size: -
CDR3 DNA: TGTGCCTGGAGTGTACGTGGGCCTGGAAACACCATATATTTT
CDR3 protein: CAWSVRGPGNTIYF

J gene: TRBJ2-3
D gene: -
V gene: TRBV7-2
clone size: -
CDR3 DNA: TGTGCCAGCAGCTTAGGACTAGACAAGTCTCAGTATTTT
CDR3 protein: CASSLGLDKSQYF

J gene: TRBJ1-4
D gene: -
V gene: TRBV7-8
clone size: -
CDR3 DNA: TGTGCCAGCAGCTTTAAAACAGAGGCGACCTCAACTAATGAAAAACTGTTTTTT
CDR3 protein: CASSFKTEATSTNEKLFF

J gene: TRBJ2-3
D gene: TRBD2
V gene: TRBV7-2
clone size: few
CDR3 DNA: TGTGCCAGCAGCTTACTTAGCGGGAGGGCCGGGGATACGCAGTATTTT
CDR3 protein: CASSLLSGRAGDTQYF

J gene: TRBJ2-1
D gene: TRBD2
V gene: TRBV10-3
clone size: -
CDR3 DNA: TGTGCCACCTACAGCGGGAGATACAATGAGCAGTTCTTC
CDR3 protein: CATYSGRYNEQFF

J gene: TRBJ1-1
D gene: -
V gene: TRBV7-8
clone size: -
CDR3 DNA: TGTGCCAGCAGCTTAGCGGGGCGTGTCACTGAAGCTTTCTTT
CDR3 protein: CASSLAGRVTEAFF

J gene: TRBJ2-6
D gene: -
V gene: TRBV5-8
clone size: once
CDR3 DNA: TGTGCCCCCAAGGCGAGCTCTGGGGCCAACGTCCTGACTTTC
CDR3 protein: CAPKASSGANVLTF

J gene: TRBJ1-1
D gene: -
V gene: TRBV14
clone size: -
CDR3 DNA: TGTGCCAGCAGCCGCGGGACGGGGGATTGGGCTTTCTTT
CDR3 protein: CASSRGTGDWAFF

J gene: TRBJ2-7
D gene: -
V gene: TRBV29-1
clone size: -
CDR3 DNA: TGCAGCGTTGAAACGACCACCTACGAGCAGTACTTC
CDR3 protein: CSVETTTYEQYF

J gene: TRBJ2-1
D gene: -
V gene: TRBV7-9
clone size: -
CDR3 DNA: TGTGCCAGCAGCTCCTCCCCGGGCGGCAGCTCCTACAATGAGCAGTTCTTC
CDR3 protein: CASSSSPGGSSYNEQFF

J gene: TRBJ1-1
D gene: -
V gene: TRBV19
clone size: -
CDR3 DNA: TGTGCCAGTCTGGGGCAACCTAACACTGAAGCTTTCTTT
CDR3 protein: CASLGQPNTEAFF

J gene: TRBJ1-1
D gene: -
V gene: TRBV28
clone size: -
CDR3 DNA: TGTGCCAGCAGCGTTCGTCCCGGGACAAGTACGACTGAAGCTTTCTTT
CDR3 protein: CASSVRPGTSTTEAFF

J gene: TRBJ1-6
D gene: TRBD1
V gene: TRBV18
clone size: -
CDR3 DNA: TGTGCCAGCTCACTCGGGACAGACTCACCCCTCCACTTT
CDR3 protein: CASSLGTDSPLHF

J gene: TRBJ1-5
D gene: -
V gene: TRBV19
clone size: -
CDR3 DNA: TGTGCCAGTAAGATGACGACTGAGGGTTGGGAGCCCCAGCATTTT
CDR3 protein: CASKMTTEGWEPQHF

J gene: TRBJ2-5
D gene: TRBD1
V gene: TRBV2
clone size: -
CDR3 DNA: TGTGCCAGAGGGACAGAACAAGAGACCCAGTACTTC
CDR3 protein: CARGTEQETQYF

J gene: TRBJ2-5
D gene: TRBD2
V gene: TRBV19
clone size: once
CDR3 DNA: TGTGCCAGTAGTATAGATCAACCGGGGACTAAAGAGACCCAGTACTTC
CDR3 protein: CASSIDQPGTKETQYF

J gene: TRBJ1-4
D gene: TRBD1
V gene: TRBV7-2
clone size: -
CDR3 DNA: TGTGCCAGCAGCCCGGGACAGGGTCGTGAATCTAATGAAAAACTGTTTTTT
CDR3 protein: CASSPGQGRESNEKLFF

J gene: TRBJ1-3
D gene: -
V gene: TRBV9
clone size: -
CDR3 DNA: TGTGCCAGCGGTTGGGGGTCTGGAAACACCATATATTTT
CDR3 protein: CASGWGSGNTIYF

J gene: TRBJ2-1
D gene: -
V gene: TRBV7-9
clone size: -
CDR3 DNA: TGTGCCAGCAGCTTAATTGGCAATGAGCAGTTCTTC
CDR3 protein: CASSLIGNEQFF

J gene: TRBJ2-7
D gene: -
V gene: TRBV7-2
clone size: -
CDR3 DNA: TGTGCCAGCAGTAGGACCGTGGACGAGCAGTACTTC
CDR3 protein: CASSRTVDEQYF

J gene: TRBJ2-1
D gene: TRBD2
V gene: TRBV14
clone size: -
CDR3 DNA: TGTGCCAGCGGACTAGCGGTTTACAATGAGCAGTTCTTC
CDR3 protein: CASGLAVYNEQFF

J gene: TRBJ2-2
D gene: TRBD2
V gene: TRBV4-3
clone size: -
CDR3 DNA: TGCGCCAGCAGCCAAGGAATTAGCGGGAGGGCCTCCGGGGAGCTGTTTTTT
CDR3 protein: CASSQGISGRASGELFF

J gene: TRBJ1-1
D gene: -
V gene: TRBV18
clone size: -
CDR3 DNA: TGTGCCAGCTCAGGTCCGGGGCCCACTGAAGCTTTCTTT
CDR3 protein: CASSGPGPTEAFF

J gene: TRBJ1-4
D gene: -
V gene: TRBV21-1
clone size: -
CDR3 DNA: TGTGCCAGCAGCCCTCCGGGACAGGCCAGGGATGAAAAACTGTTTTTT
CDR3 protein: CASSPPGQARDEKLFF

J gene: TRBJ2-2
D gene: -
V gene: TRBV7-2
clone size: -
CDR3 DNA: TGTGCCAGCAGCTTACGGTCCCCGGGGTTTGCGAACACCGGGGAGCTGTTTTTT
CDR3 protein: CASSLRSPGFANTGELFF